The clone carrying this T cell receptor beta chain was detected ten times or more. The antigen remains unidentified. The source of the sample is a study of T cells in Graves' hyperthyroidism and ophthalmopathy. Study information: Peripheral blood samples were taken at initial diagnosis, prior to any treatment. General study points: Blood also held most thyroid clonotypes expanded beyond 0.001.

RNA transcripts gave rise to amplified TCR beta CDR3 regions. When the TCR CDR3 underwent first-round RT-PCR, the HTBI primer set was used. One entry per CDR3 protein results from TCRdb running MiXCR on the multiplex PCR reads. The repertoire consists of roughly 740,000 distinct CDR3 sequences, with about 17% occurring once and the leading ten covering 8.4%. The CDR3 runs 15 residues. V dropped 5 bases and J dropped 8 bases, with 19 bases sitting between them. Germline V gene data show CDR1 as MNHEY and CDR2 as SVGEGT. The sequence came from a man aged 18 to 29 with Graves' hyperthyroidism. Sequencing was carried out using blood. J is TRBJ2-1 and V is TRBV6-2 or TRBV6-3; TRBD2 is a possible D gene (5 bases). CDR3 bases: TGTGCCAGCAGTACCCGACTACATTCTGGCTATGAGCAGTTCTTC. It translates to CASSTRLHSGYEQFF.